A single sample is the source of the 17 T cell receptor beta chains below, sequenced in a study of blood T cell repertoires in COVID-19. TCRdb keeps only in-frame clones here, not all; method: immunoSEQ multiplex PCR. Among around 250,000 clones listed, approximately 86% were seen once. The sample was peripheral blood. The receptors here all came from a human donor in a cohort sampled during active COVID-19.

The chain carries TRBV10-1 and TRBJ2-3; TRBD2 agrees at 8 bases. Germline CDR1 is WNHNN and CDR2 is SYGVQD (reference sequence). CDR3 length: 18 amino acids. After removal of 9 bases from V and 1 base from J, the junction contained 18 bases not matched to a gene. This CDR3 is CARQIRGGRFCGTDTQYF. The CDR3, as DNA: TGCGCCAGACAGATCCGGGGGGGCCGGTTCTGTGGCACAGATACGCAGTATTTT.

The chain couples TRBV14 to TRBJ2-3; D might be TRBD1 (6 bases). V lost 6 bases and J 8 bases, leaving 9 bases between the germline ends. The CDR3 contains 11 residues. Germline V lookup: CDR1 SGHDN, CDR2 FVKESK. The CDR3 protein is CASSKGVTQYF. CDR3 nucleotides: TGTGCCAGCAGTAAGGGGGTTACGCAGTATTTT.

The V call is TRBV6-5, the J call TRBJ2-7, with a tentative D call TRBD1 (5 bases). CDR1 and CDR2 (germline): MNHEY, SVGAGI. V was trimmed by 4 bases and J by 1 base, leaving 14 bases between them. The CDR3 is 15 amino acids. CDR3 sequence (DNA): TGTGCCAGCAGTTCCTCGTGGGGCCCTTCCTACGAGCAGTACTTC. This translates into CASSSSWGPSYEQYF.

V and J are TRBV28 and TRBJ1-2, with D possibly being TRBD1 (6 bases). Trimming removed 6 bases at V and 6 bases at J, with 17 bases between. Looked up from germline, CDR1 is MDHEN and CDR2 is SYDVKM. The CDR3 has 14 amino acids. In nucleotides, the CDR3 is TGTGCCAGCAGCCGTTACCAGGGGAAGGATGGCTACACCTTC. This encodes CASSRYQGKDGYTF.

The CDR3 DNA sequence: TGTGCCAGCAGTGATGAGGTCAGGGGTAACTATGGCTACACCTTC. Protein: CASSDEVRGNYGYTF. The chain couples TRBV25-1 to TRBJ1-2, with D possibly TRBD1 on 6 matching bases. This CDR3 is 15 amino acids long. The V gene's germline CDR1 is MGHDK and CDR2 SYGVNS. Trimming shortened V by 3 bases and J by 1 base, and 12 bases separated the two germline ends.

The genes are TRBV28 and TRBJ1-2; weak D call: TRBD1 (5 bases). This CDR3 is built from 10 residues. The V gene lost 7 bases and the J gene lost 7 bases, with 7 bases spanning the gap. Germline V gives CDR1 MDHEN, CDR2 SYDVKM. Here the CDR3 reads CASKGFGYTF. The CDR3 region has the DNA TGTGCCAGCAAGGGGTTTGGCTACACCTTC.

This chain joins TRBV5-4 and TRBJ2-2; no definite D call. Trimming cost V 0 bases and J 7 bases, with 7 bases left between them. This CDR3 is 13 amino acids long. The germline CDR1 and CDR2 sequences are SGHNT and YYREEE (reference sequence). The CDR3, as DNA: TGTGCCAGCAGCTTGGTGGGCTACGGGGAGCTGTTTTTT. Encoded protein: CASSLVGYGELFF.

The chain has TRBV7-2 and TRBJ2-7; 10 bases are a match to TRBD2. CDR3 length: 15 amino acids. Germline V CDR1 and CDR2: SGHTA, FQGNSA. V lost 5 bases and J lost 0; bases outside the gene matches: 4. The CDR3 here is CASSVGLAASYEQYF. Written as DNA, the CDR3 is TGTGCCAGCAGCGTCGGACTAGCGGCCTCCTACGAGCAGTACTTC.

The chain joins TRBV19 to TRBJ1-1; D unresolved. CDR1 and CDR2 (germline): LNHDA, SQIVND (reference sequence). The CDR3 has 11 residues. Deletions cut 2 bases from V and 7 bases from J, with 5 bases between. CDR3 amino acids: CASSILYEAFF. The CDR3 coding sequence is TGTGCCAGTAGTATACTTTATGAAGCTTTCTTT. The full variable domain, completed using reference TRBV19 and TRBJ1-1, is DGGITQSPKYLFRKEGQNVTLSCEQNLNHDAMYWYRQDPGQGLRLIYYSQIVNDFQKGDIAEGYSVSREKKESFPLTVTSAQKNPTAFYLCASSILYEAFFGQGTRLTVV.

This chain uses TRBV5-6 with TRBJ1-1; D is uncertain. V dropped 1 base and J dropped 6 bases, with 7 bases sitting between them. This CDR3 region has 12 residues. Per the germline V gene, CDR1 is SGHDT and CDR2 is YYEEEE. The CDR3 bases are TGTGCCAGCAGCTTGATGAGGTCTGAAGCTTTCTTT. Encoded protein: CASSLMRSEAFF.

The CDR3: CASSEPGEGSYEQYF. In DNA form, the CDR3 reads TGTGCCAGCAGTGAACCAGGTGAGGGATCCTACGAGCAGTACTTC. The chain combines TRBV6-1 with TRBJ2-7; D is perhaps TRBD2 (5 bases). The CDR3 has 15 amino acids. CDR1 and CDR2 from the germline V gene are MNHNS and SASEGT. Trimming left V 2 bases short and J 1 base short, with 12 bases between.

V gene TRBV25-1 combines with J gene TRBJ1-1, with 8 bases lining up with TRBD1. The CDR3 sequence is 15 residues long. Germline V gene data show CDR1 as MGHDK and CDR2 as SYGVNS. Trimming cost V 2 bases and J 6 bases; bases outside gene matches: 8. The CDR3: CASSEGQGPGAEAFF. The CDR3 nucleotides are TGTGCCAGCAGTGAAGGACAGGGCCCGGGCGCTGAAGCTTTCTTT. The full variable domain, with the rest looked up from reference TRBV25-1 and TRBJ1-1, is EADIYQTPRYLVIGTGKKITLECSQTMGHDKMYWYQQDPGMELHLIHYSYGVNSTEKGDLSSESTVSRIRTEHFPLTLESARPSHTSQYLCASSEGQGPGAEAFFGQGTRLTVV.

DNA for the CDR3: TGTGCCAGCAGCCAAGTATCCCAGGTTCAAGATACGCAGTATTTT. As protein: CASSQVSQVQDTQYF. This chain uses TRBV3-1 (or the pseudogene TRBV3-2) with TRBJ2-3; the D is unclear. Germline V gene sequence: CDR1 LGHDT, CDR2 YNNKEL (reference sequence). This CDR3 spans 15 amino acids. The V end was cut by 1 base, the J end by 5 bases, with 13 bases between.

The chain is built from TRBV12-3 or TRBV12-4 and TRBJ2-7, with a weak D call TRBD1 (6 bases). This CDR3 has 13 amino acids. V dropped 1 base and J dropped 3 bases, with 7 bases sitting between them. CDR3 coding DNA: TGTGCCAGCAGTTTAGGACAGGTCTACGAGCAGTACTTC. Its protein product is CASSLGQVYEQYF.

The J gene is TRBJ2-2, the V gene TRBV19; unclear D gene. Trimming pared 6 bases from V and 6 bases from J, leaving 17 bases between. The CDR3 is made up of 15 amino acids. Per germline, CDR1 LNHDA and CDR2 SQIVND (reference sequence). The CDR3 is CASSILNLAAGELFF. The CDR3 DNA follows: TGTGCCAGTAGCATCCTTAACTTAGCTGCCGGGGAGCTGTTTTTT.

The chain uses TRBV7-9 and TRBJ1-6; D is uncertain. Trimming removed 0 bases from V and 9 bases from J, with 12 bases in between. Germline CDR1 is SEHNR and CDR2 is FQNEAQ (reference sequence). The CDR3 length is 15 residues. The CDR3 reads CASSLAEMFGSPLHF. In nucleotides, the CDR3 is TGTGCCAGCAGCTTAGCGGAGATGTTCGGTTCACCCCTCCACTTT.

The chain has TRBV10-3 and TRBJ2-7; 8 bases match TRBD1. Trimming removed 1 base from V and 7 bases from J; junction bases left unmatched: 9. Per germline, CDR1 ENHRY and CDR2 SYGVKD. This CDR3 spans 15 amino acids. DNA of the CDR3: TGTGCCATCAGTGAGTTCGGACAGGGAGGAAGTGAGCAGTACTTC. It is translated as CAISEFGQGGSEQYF.